The T cell receptor beta chain described here comes from a study of blood T cell repertoires in COVID-19. The overall study: Samples came from the United States, Italy and Spain, spanning acute and convalescent COVID-19. The analysed material was cDNA or gDNA that came from T cells, B-cell-depleted T cells, or PBMCs.

This clone was seen only a few times. In the authors' workflow: By means of reference gene primer amplification, nucleated cell counts were estimated. This table comes from immunoSEQ multiplex PCR, and its TCRdb copy is limited to in-frame clones, with some not included. V, J and clone size are taken as reported in that table, and D and trimming were inferred from the DNA itself. The sample carries roughly 100,000 clones, about nine tenths recorded once. CDR3 length: 14 residues. CDR1 is SQVTM, CDR2 ANQGSEA, per germline. Trimming cost V 6 bases and J 1 base; bases outside gene matches: 5. The sequence was obtained from a man aged 50-59 years with acute or convalescent COVID-19. The sequencing sample was made of peripheral blood. The chain uses TRBV29-1 and TRBJ1-5, with 8 bases fitting TRBD1. The CDR3 DNA reads TGCAGCGTCGTGACAGGGGTGAGCAATCAGCCCCAGCATTTT. Its protein is CSVVTGVSNQPQHF.